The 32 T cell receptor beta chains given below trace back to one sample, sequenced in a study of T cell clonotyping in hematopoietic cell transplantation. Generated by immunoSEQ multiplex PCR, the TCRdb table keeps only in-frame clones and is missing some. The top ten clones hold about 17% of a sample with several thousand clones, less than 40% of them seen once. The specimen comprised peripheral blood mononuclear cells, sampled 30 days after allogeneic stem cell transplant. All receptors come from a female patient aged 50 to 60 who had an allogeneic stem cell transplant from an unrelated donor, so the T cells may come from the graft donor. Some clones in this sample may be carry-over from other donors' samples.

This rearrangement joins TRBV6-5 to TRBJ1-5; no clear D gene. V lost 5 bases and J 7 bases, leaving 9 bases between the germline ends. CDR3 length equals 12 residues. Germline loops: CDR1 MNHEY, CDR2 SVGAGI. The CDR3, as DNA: TGTGCCAGCAGTCCCCCGGGGCAGCCCCAGCATTTT. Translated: CASSPPGQPQHF.

The CDR3 DNA reads as TGTGCCTGGAGAGAACAGGGAATCTATGGCTACACCTTC. Its protein product is CAWREQGIYGYTF. The chain carries TRBV30 and TRBJ1-2; possibly TRBD1 for D (6 bases). The CDR3 totals 13 residues. Germline CDR1 reads GTSNPN; CDR2 reads SVGIG (reference sequence). Trimming removed 3 bases at V and 4 bases at J, with 12 bases between.

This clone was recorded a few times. The CDR3 here is CASSLLGRTYEQYF. DNA for the CDR3: TGTGCCAGCAGCTTATTAGGCCGAACCTACGAGCAGTACTTC. The chain joins TRBV7-8 to TRBJ2-7, with D unclear. Germline CDR1 SGHVS, CDR2 FQNEAQ. This CDR3 has 14 residues. Deletions cut 2 bases from V and 2 bases from J, with 10 bases between.

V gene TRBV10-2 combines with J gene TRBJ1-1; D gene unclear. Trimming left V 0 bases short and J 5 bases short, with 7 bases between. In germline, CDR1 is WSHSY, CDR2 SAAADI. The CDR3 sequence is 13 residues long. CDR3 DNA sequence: TGCGCCAGCAGTGAGTCTGGAGCAACTGAAGCTTTCTTT. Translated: CASSESGATEAFF.

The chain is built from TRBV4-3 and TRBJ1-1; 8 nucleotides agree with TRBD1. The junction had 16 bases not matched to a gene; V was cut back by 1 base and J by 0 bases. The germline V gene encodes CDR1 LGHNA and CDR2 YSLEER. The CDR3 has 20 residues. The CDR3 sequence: CASSQVTTGEWGEMNTEAFF. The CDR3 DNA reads TGCGCCAGCAGCCAAGTGACGACAGGGGAGTGGGGCGAGATGAACACTGAAGCTTTCTTT.

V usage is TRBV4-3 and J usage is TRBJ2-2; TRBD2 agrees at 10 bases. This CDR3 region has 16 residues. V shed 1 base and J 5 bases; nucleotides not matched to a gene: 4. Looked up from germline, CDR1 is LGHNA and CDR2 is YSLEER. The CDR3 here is CASSQGSGRRTGELFF. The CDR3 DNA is TGCGCCAGCAGCCAAGGTAGCGGGAGGAGGACCGGGGAGCTGTTTTTT.

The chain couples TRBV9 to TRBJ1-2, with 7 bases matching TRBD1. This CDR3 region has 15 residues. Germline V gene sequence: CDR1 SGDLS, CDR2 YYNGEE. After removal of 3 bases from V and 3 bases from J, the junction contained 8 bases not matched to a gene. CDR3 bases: TGTGCCAGCAGCGCCGAGCGACAGGGCCACTATGGCTACACCTTC. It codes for CASSAERQGHYGYTF.

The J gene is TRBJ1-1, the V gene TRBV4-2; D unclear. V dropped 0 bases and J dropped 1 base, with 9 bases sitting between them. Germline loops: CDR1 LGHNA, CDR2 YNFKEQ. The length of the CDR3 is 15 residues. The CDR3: CASSQDEAGNTEAFF. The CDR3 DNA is TGTGCCAGCAGCCAAGATGAGGCCGGGAACACTGAAGCTTTCTTT.

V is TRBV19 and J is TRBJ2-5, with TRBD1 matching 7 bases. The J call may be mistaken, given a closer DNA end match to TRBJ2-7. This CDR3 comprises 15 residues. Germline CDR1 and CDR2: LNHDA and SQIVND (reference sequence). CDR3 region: CASSMGSGGFYEQYF. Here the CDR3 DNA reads TGTGCCAGTAGTATGGGGTCAGGGGGATTCTACGAGCAGTACTTC.

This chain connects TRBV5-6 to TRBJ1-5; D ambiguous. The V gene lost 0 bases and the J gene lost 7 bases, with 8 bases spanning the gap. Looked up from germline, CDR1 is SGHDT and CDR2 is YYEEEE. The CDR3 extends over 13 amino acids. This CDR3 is CASSLARGQPQHF. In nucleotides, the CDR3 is TGTGCCAGCAGCTTGGCTCGAGGGCAGCCCCAGCATTTT.

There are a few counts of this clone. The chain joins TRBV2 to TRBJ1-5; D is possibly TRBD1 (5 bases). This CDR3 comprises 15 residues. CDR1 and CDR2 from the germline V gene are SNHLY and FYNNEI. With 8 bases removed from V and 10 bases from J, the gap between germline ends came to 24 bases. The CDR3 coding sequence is TGTGCCAGCGGGGGAGAGGGCCAGAGGAGTCAACCCCAGCATTTT. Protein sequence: CASGGEGQRSQPQHF.

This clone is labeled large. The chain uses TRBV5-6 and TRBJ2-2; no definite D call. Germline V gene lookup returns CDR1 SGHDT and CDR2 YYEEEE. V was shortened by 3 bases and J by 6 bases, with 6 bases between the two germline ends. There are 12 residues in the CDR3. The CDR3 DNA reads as TGTGCCAGCAGCTGGAGTTCCGGGGAGCTGTTTTTT. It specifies CASSWSSGELFF.

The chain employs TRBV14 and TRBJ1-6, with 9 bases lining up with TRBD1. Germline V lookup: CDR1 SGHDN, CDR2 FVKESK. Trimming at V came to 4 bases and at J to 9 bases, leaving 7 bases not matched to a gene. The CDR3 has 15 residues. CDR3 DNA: TGTGCCAGCAGCCCACTAGACAGGGGGACTTCACCCCTCCACTTT. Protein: CASSPLDRGTSPLHF.

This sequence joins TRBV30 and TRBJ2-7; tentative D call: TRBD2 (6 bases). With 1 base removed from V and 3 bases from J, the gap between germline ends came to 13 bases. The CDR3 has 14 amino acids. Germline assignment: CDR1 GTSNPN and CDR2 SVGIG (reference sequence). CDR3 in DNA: TGTGCCTGGAGTGCGGGGGACGGATACTACGAGCAGTACTTC. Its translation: CAWSAGDGYYEQYF. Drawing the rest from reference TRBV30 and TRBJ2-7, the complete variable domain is SQTIHQWPATLVQPVGSPLSLECTVEGTSNPNLYWYRQAAGRGLQLLFYSVGIGQISSEVPQNLSASRPQDRQFILSSKKLLLSDSGFYLCAWSAGDGYYEQYFGPGTRLTVT.

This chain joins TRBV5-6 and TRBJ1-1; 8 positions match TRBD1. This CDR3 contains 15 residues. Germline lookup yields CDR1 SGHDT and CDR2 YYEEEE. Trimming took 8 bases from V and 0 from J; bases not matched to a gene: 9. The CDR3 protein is CASLTGGDLNTEAFF. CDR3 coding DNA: TGTGCCAGTCTCACAGGGGGGGATCTGAACACTGAAGCTTTCTTT.

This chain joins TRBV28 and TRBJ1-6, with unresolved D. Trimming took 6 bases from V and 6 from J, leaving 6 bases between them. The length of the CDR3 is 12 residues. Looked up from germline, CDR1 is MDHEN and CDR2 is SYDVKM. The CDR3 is CASSAVNSPLHF. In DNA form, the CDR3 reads TGTGCCAGCAGCGCAGTTAATTCACCCCTCCACTTT.

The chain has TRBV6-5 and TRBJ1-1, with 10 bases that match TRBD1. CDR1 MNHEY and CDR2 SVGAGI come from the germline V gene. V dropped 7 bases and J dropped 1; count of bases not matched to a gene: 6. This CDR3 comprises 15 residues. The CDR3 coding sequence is TGTGCCAGCACCGGGGACAGGGGCTCGAACACTGAAGCTTTCTTT. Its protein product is CASTGDRGSNTEAFF.

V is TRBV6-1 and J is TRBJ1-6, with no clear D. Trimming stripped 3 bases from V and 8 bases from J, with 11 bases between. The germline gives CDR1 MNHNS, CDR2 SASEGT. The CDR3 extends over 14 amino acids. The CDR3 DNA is TGTGCCAGCAGTGATCCTCAAACCTATTCACCCCTCCACTTT. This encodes CASSDPQTYSPLHF.

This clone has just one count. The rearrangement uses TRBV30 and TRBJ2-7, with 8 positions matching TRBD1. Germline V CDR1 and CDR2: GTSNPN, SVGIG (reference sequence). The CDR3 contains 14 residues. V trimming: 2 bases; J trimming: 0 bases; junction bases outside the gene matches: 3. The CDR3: CAWSMDRASYEQYF. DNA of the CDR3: TGTGCCTGGAGTATGGACAGGGCCTCCTACGAGCAGTACTTC.

CDR3 protein: CASRVGTRVVEKLFF. Here the CDR3 DNA reads TGTGCCAGCAGGGTCGGGACAAGGGTTGTTGAAAAACTGTTTTTT. V gene TRBV6-6 combines with J gene TRBJ1-4; TRBD1 might be the D (6 bases). The CDR3 spans 15 residues. V shed 6 bases and J shed 7 bases, with 18 bases lying between them. From germline, CDR1 is MNHNY and CDR2 SVGAGI (reference sequence).

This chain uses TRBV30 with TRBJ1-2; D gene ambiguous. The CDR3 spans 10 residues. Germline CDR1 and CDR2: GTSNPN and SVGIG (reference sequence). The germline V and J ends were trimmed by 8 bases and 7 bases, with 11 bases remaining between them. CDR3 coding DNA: TGTGCCGCTGGCGCTGGTGGCTACACCTTC. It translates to CAAGAGGYTF.

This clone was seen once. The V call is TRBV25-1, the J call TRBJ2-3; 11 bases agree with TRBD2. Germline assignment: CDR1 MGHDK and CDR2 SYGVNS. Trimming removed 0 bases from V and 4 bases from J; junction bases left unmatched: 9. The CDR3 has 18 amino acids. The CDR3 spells CASSEYRSTSGTPDTQYF. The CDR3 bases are TGTGCCAGCAGTGAATATAGGTCGACTAGCGGGACCCCAGATACGCAGTATTTT. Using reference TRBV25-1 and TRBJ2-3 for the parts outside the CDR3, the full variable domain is EADIYQTPRYLVIGTGKKITLECSQTMGHDKMYWYQQDPGMELHLIHYSYGVNSTEKGDLSSESTVSRIRTEHFPLTLESARPSHTSQYLCASSEYRSTSGTPDTQYFGPGTRLTVL.

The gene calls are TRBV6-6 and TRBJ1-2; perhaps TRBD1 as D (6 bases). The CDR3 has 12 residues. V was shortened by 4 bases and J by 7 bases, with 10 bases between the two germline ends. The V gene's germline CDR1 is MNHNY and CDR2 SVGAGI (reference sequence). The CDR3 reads CASSLQGSGYTF. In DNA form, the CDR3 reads TGTGCCAGCAGTTTACAGGGCAGTGGCTACACCTTC.

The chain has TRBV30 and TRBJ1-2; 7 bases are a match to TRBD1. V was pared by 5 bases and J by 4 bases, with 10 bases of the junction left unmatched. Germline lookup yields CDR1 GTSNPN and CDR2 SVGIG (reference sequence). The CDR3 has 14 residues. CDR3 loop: CAWGDRWTGYGYTF. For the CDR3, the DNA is TGTGCCTGGGGTGATCGCTGGACAGGCTATGGCTACACCTTC.

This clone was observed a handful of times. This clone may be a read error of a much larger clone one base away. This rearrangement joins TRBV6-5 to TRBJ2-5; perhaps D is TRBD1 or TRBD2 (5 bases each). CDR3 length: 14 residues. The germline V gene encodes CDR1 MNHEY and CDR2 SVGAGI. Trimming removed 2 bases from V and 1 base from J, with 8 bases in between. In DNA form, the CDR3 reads TGTGCCAGCAGTTACCTTGGGGGCCAAGAGACCCAGTACTTC. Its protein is CASSYLGGQETQYF.

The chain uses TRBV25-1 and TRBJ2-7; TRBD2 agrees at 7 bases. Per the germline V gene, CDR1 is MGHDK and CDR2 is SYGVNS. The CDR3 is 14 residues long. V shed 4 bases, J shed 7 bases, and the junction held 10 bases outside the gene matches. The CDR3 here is CASSAGTGGREQYF. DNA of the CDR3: TGTGCCAGCAGTGCCGGGACGGGGGGTAGGGAGCAGTACTTC.

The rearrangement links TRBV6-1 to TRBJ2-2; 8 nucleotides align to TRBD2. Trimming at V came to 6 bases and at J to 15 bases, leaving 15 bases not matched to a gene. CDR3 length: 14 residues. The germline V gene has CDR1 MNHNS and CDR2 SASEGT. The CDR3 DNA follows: TGTGCCAGCAGCCTCCCGGGAGGGGGATACGGCATGTTTTTT. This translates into CASSLPGGGYGMFF.

CDR3 sequence (DNA): TGTGCCAGCAGGATAGGGGACGGTGGCTACACCTTC. Translating it yields CASRIGDGGYTF. The chain joins TRBV6-1 to TRBJ1-2, with D tentatively TRBD1 (5 bases). CDR3 length: 12 residues. V was clipped by 6 bases and J by 7 bases, with 12 bases between them. Per the germline V gene, CDR1 is MNHNS and CDR2 is SASEGT.

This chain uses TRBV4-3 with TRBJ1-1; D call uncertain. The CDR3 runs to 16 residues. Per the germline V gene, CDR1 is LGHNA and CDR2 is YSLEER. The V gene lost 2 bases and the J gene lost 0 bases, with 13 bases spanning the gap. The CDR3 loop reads CASSQSSAGMNTEAFF. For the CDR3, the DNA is TGCGCCAGCAGCCAAAGTTCGGCGGGTATGAACACTGAAGCTTTCTTT.

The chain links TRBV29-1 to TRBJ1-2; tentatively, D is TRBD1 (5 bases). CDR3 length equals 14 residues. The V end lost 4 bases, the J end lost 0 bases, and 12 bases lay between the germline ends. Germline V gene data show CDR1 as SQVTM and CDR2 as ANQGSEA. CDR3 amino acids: CSVGGGNPNYGYTF. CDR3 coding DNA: TGCAGCGTTGGTGGGGGGAACCCTAACTATGGCTACACCTTC.

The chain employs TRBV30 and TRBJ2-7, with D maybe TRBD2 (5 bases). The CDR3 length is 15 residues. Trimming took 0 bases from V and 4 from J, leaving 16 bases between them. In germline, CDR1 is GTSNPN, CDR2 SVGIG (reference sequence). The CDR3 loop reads CAWSVSPEGRYEQYF. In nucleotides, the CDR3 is TGTGCCTGGAGTGTAAGCCCCGAGGGCCGGTACGAGCAGTACTTC. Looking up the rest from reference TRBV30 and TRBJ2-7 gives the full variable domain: SQTIHQWPATLVQPVGSPLSLECTVEGTSNPNLYWYRQAAGRGLQLLFYSVGIGQISSEVPQNLSASRPQDRQFILSSKKLLLSDSGFYLCAWSVSPEGRYEQYFGPGTRLTVT.

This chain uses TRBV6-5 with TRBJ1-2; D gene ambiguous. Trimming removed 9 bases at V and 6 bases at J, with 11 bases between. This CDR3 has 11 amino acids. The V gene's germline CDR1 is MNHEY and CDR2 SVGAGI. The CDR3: CASVGPHGYTF. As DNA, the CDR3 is TGTGCCAGTGTTGGTCCCCATGGCTACACCTTC.